These 32 T cell receptor beta chains were all obtained from the same sample, sequenced in a study of T-cell reconstitution after alpha-beta-depleted transplantation in children listed by TCRdb under 2016. The library was obtained by PCR. Sequencing relied on an Illumina HiSeq 2500. TCR library preparation used molecular barcoding, with unique molecular identifiers applied to normalize quantification of the TCRbeta repertoire. TCRdb reprocessing: public reads trimmed at Q25 with fastp, clones called with MiXCR, in-frame beta chains kept. All rows with the same CDR3 protein become a single entry with the most common DNA and genes. The sample has some 290,000 distinct CDR3 sequences on record, more than 8% of them singletons. Roughly 9.1% of the sample is taken by the ten largest. This specimen consisted of PBMCs from the stem cell graft donor, obtained from the stem cell graft. The source of these receptors is a human donor who donated a stem cell graft to a child with SCID.

This clonotype was found a few times. The CDR3 is CATQTGTGELFF. CDR3 in DNA: TGTGCCACCCAGACTGGCACCGGGGAGCTGTTTTTT. This sequence joins TRBV19 and TRBJ2-2; D not certain. V shed 10 bases and J shed 4 bases, with 10 bases lying between them. There are 12 residues in the CDR3. CDR1 is LNHDA and CDR2 is SQIVND in the germline V gene (reference sequence).

This sequence joins TRBV20-1 and TRBJ2-3, with TRBD1 identical over 7 bases. The junction had 7 bases not matched to a gene; V was cut back by 2 bases and J by 5 bases. Germline loops: CDR1 DFQATT, CDR2 SNEGSKA (reference sequence). CDR3 size: 14 residues. In DNA, the CDR3 is TGCAGTGCTAGAAGACTACAGGGGCTAGATACGCAGTATTTT. Protein: CSARRLQGLDTQYF.

Concerning this clonotype: At one boundary the junction diverges from the germline segment, which might be a read error. This chain connects TRBV7-7 to TRBJ2-5; tentatively, D is TRBD1 (5 bases). Germline lookup yields CDR1 SSHAT and CDR2 FNYEAQ (reference sequence). The CDR3 length is 13 residues. CDR3 sequence: CASSPGHRETQYF. The CDR3 DNA is TGTGCTAGCAGCCCAGGACATCGGGAGACCCAGTACTTC.

This clonotype has a handful of counts. J is TRBJ2-7 and V is TRBV13; the match to TRBD1 covers 7 bases. The CDR3 has 12 residues. CDR1 PRHDT and CDR2 FYEKMQ come from the germline V gene (reference sequence). V shed 5 bases and J 6 bases; nucleotides not matched to a gene: 4. The CDR3 is CASSISGGEQYF. The CDR3 DNA sequence: TGTGCCAGCAGCATCTCAGGGGGCGAGCAGTACTTC.

Concerning this clonotype itself: This could be a read error, since a much larger clone is one nucleotide away. The chain links TRBV5-1 to TRBJ2-3, with TRBD1 as a possible D gene (6 bases). The CDR3 is made up of 17 amino acids. V was cut by 0 bases and J by 2 bases, with 16 bases left in between. The germline V gene has CDR1 SGHRS and CDR2 YFSETQ. The CDR3 sequence: CASSLGSRGGFTDTQYF. CDR3 nucleotide sequence: TGCGCCAGCAGCTTGGGCTCTAGAGGGGGATTCACAGATACGCAGTATTTT.

The rearrangement uses TRBV12-3 or TRBV12-4 and TRBJ2-1, with 10 bases lining up with TRBD1. Germline trimming cut 6 bases from V and 4 bases from J; bases unmatched to any gene: 9. CDR3 length: 16 residues. The CDR3 DNA follows: TGTGCCAGCAGCTCCTGGGGACAGGGGACGTACAATGAGCAGTTCTTC. It codes for CASSSWGQGTYNEQFF.

Concerning this clonotype: A much larger clone differs by one base, so this may be a read error. The chain combines TRBV20-1 with TRBJ2-3; D gene ambiguous. This CDR3 is 13 amino acids long. Germline V gives CDR1 DFQATT, CDR2 SNEGSKA (reference sequence). The chain's CDR3 is CRAGLYITDTQYF. In DNA, the CDR3 is TGCAGGGCTGGGCTATACATCACAGATACGCAGTATTTT.

Many counts were recorded for this clonotype. The chain recombines TRBV20-1 with TRBJ2-7; D might be TRBD1 or TRBD2, each matching 5 bases. This CDR3 comprises 12 residues. Trimming cost V 1 base and J 3 bases, with 7 bases left between them. Germline V CDR1 and CDR2: DFQATT, SNEGSKA (reference sequence). CDR3 DNA sequence: TGCAGTGCTAGAGGGGGGATCTACGAGCAGTACTTC. Encoded protein: CSARGGIYEQYF.

The chain links TRBV24-1 to TRBJ2-7; no clear D gene. Trimming removed 4 bases from V and 2 bases from J, with 26 bases in between. Germline assignment: CDR1 KGHDR and CDR2 SFDVKD. The CDR3 is 19 residues long. The CDR3 loop is CATSDSHAPDGIRPYEQYF. CDR3 nucleotide sequence: TGTGCCACCAGTGACTCCCACGCCCCGGACGGAATCCGCCCCTACGAGCAGTACTTC.

The V gene is TRBV20-1, the J gene TRBJ2-1, with 9 bases fitting TRBD2. This CDR3 has 16 residues. Trimming at V came to 6 bases and at J to 0 bases, leaving 9 bases not matched to a gene. CDR1 is DFQATT and CDR2 is SNEGSKA in the germline V gene (reference sequence). The CDR3 loop reads CSAGGGAMSSYNEQFF. The CDR3 coding sequence is TGCAGTGCCGGCGGGGGGGCAATGAGCTCCTACAATGAGCAGTTCTTC.

The chain has TRBV20-1 and TRBJ2-1; D uncertain. CDR1 DFQATT and CDR2 SNEGSKA come from the germline V gene (reference sequence). The V gene lost 2 bases and the J gene lost 5 bases, with 13 bases spanning the gap. CDR3 length: 14 residues. For the CDR3, the DNA is TGCAGTGCTAGAAGGGCTCCGGTGGACAATGAGCAGTTCTTC. Its protein product is CSARRAPVDNEQFF.

Many counts were recorded for this clonotype. The CDR3 spells CASSPDLYTDTQYF. In nucleotides, the CDR3 is TGCGCCAGCAGCCCGGACTTATACACAGATACGCAGTATTTT. The chain couples TRBV5-1 to TRBJ2-3, with D maybe TRBD2 (5 bases). Germline assignment: CDR1 SGHRS and CDR2 YFSETQ. The V and J ends lost 4 bases and 2 bases respectively, with 11 bases between them. The CDR3 has 14 residues.

This clonotype was seen a handful of times. V is TRBV20-1 and J is TRBJ2-5, with D possibly called TRBD1 or TRBD2 (5 bases each). The CDR3 extends over 13 amino acids. Germline CDR1 DFQATT, CDR2 SNEGSKA (reference sequence). The germline V and J ends were trimmed by 3 bases and 5 bases, with 13 bases remaining between them. CDR3 in amino acids: CSASIWDGETQYF. The CDR3 nucleotides are TGCAGTGCTAGTATCTGGGACGGGGAGACCCAGTACTTC.

The chain combines TRBV20-1 with TRBJ1-1; D ambiguous. Trimming cost V 2 bases and J 4 bases, with 11 bases left between them. The length of the CDR3 is 13 residues. The germline V gene has CDR1 DFQATT and CDR2 SNEGSKA (reference sequence). The CDR3 coding sequence is TGCAGTGCTAGACCCGGGTTTGGCACTGAAGCTTTCTTT. Its translation: CSARPGFGTEAFF.

This clonotype was observed a few times. Germline is not matched at one junction end, which may reflect a read error. The rearrangement links TRBV12-3 or TRBV12-4 to TRBJ2-7, with TRBD2 matching 12 bases. The CDR3 consists of 14 residues. The CDR3 nucleotides are TGTGCCAGCAGTCTAGCGGGGGGGCCATTCGAGCAGTACTTC. It specifies CASSLAGGPFEQYF.

This clonotype was detected ten times or more. This chain uses TRBV27 with TRBJ2-1; possibly TRBD1 or TRBD2 for D (6 bases each). Germline V gene data show CDR1 as MNHEY and CDR2 as SMNVEV (reference sequence). This CDR3 has 13 amino acids. The V and J ends lost 11 bases and 2 bases respectively, with 13 bases between them. DNA of the CDR3: TGTGCCGTTTTGGGGGGCGCCTACAATGAGCAGTTCTTC. It encodes CAVLGGAYNEQFF.

This clonotype occurred a few times. The gene calls are TRBV29-1 and TRBJ1-1; unclear D gene. There are 13 residues in the CDR3. Trimming took 4 bases from V and 5 from J, leaving 14 bases between them. CDR1 is SQVTM, CDR2 ANQGSEA, per germline. The DNA of the CDR3 is TGCAGCGTTGGGAAGGAATATGATACTGAAGCTTTCTTT. This codes for CSVGKEYDTEAFF. Supplemented by reference TRBV29-1 and TRBJ1-1, the full variable domain reads SAVISQKPSRDICQRGTSLTIQCQVDSQVTMMFWYRQQPGQSLTLIATANQGSEATYESGFVIDKFPISRPNLTFSTLTVSNMSPEDSSIYLCSVGKEYDTEAFFGQGTRLTVV.

The chain recombines TRBV11-1 with TRBJ2-4, with TRBD1 matching 8 bases. CDR3 length: 19 amino acids. CDR1 is SGHAT, CDR2 FQDESV, per germline (reference sequence). V dropped 7 bases and J dropped 0; count of bases not matched to a gene: 17. CDR3 DNA sequence: TGTGCCAGCAACACTACAGGGGGTTCGAGGAAGGGAGCCAAAAACATTCAGTACTTC. Residues: CASNTTGGSRKGAKNIQYF.

The chain joins TRBV5-1 to TRBJ2-3; D might be TRBD1 (5 bases). CDR1 and CDR2 (germline): SGHRS, YFSETQ. V was trimmed by 0 bases and J by 3 bases, leaving 11 bases between them. The CDR3 is 15 residues long. CDR3 sequence reads: CASSLGSGITDTQYF. In nucleotides, the CDR3 is TGCGCCAGCAGCTTGGGATCAGGGATTACAGATACGCAGTATTTT.

The gene calls are TRBV18 and TRBJ2-7, with D perhaps assigned TRBD1 or TRBD2 (6 bases each). CDR1 and CDR2 from the germline V gene are KGHSH and LQKENI. The CDR3 has 16 amino acids. V was cut by 2 bases and J by 0 bases, with 14 bases left in between. The CDR3 loop reads CASSPTRTGASYEQYF. In DNA form, the CDR3 reads TGTGCCAGCTCACCAACAAGGACGGGGGCCTCCTACGAGCAGTACTTC.

The J gene is TRBJ2-7, the V gene TRBV20-1, with 8 nucleotides matching TRBD1. Germline values: CDR1 DFQATT, CDR2 SNEGSKA (reference sequence). This CDR3 contains 13 residues. Trimming at V came to 5 bases and at J to 6 bases, leaving 9 bases not matched to a gene. DNA for the CDR3: TGCAGTGCTCCAAGGACAGGGTCTGGCGAGCAGTACTTC. Protein: CSAPRTGSGEQYF.

The J gene is TRBJ2-1, the V gene TRBV25-1; TRBD1 agrees at 7 bases. Trimming removed 2 bases from V and 4 bases from J; junction bases left unmatched: 5. Germline V gene lookup returns CDR1 MGHDK and CDR2 SYGVNS. The CDR3 loop spans 15 amino acids. CDR3 loop: CASSERDSDYNEQFF. The CDR3 nucleotides are TGTGCCAGCAGTGAAAGGGACAGCGATTACAATGAGCAGTTCTTC.

This clonotype was detected ten times or more. V and J are TRBV2 and TRBJ1-3; D uncertain. V dropped 6 bases and J dropped 3 bases, with 12 bases sitting between them. The germline CDR1 and CDR2 sequences are SNHLY and FYNNEI. The CDR3 runs to 14 residues. CDR3 sequence: CASRGLKDGNTIYF. Here the CDR3 DNA reads TGTGCCAGCAGAGGACTTAAGGATGGAAACACCATATATTTT.

This clonotype has a count of ten or more. This chain uses TRBV5-1 with TRBJ2-1; 7 bases align to TRBD1. V gave up 0 bases and J gave up 9 bases; unmatched junction bases: 3. Germline V gene data show CDR1 as SGHRS and CDR2 as YFSETQ. There are 13 residues in the CDR3. Here the CDR3 DNA reads TGCGCCAGCAGCTTGGACAGGGGTAGTGAGCAGTTCTTC. It is translated as CASSLDRGSEQFF.

The rearrangement uses TRBV11-2 and TRBJ2-6; no firm D call. Per germline, CDR1 SGHAT and CDR2 FQNNGV. This CDR3 has 14 amino acids. V dropped 2 bases and J dropped 2 bases, with 4 bases sitting between them. The CDR3 DNA sequence: TGTGCCAGCAGCTTATGGGCTGGGGCCAACGTCCTGACTTTC. Its translation: CASSLWAGANVLTF. Drawing the rest from reference TRBV11-2 and TRBJ2-6, the complete variable domain is EAGVAQSPRYKIIEKRQSVAFWCNPISGHATLYWYQQILGQGPKLLIQFQNNGVVDDSQLPKDRFSAERLKGVDSTLKIQPAKLEDSAVYLCASSLWAGANVLTFGAGSRLTVL.

This clonotype was recorded at least ten times. The V call is TRBV28, the J call TRBJ1-5, with D unresolved. CDR1 is MDHEN and CDR2 is SYDVKM in the germline V gene. V shed 3 bases and J shed 2 bases, with 14 bases lying between them. The CDR3 sequence is 16 residues long. The CDR3 region has the DNA TGTGCCAGCAGTTTTGTCCAAACGGTAGGCAATCAGCCCCAGCATTTT. Its translation: CASSFVQTVGNQPQHF.

The chain has TRBV4-1 and TRBJ1-1; the D gene is possibly TRBD1 (6 bases). Deletions cut 4 bases from V and 1 base from J, with 13 bases between. Germline-derived CDR1 and CDR2 are MGHRA and YSYEKL. This CDR3 is 15 amino acids long. CDR3 region: CASSLGQGPNTEAFF. The CDR3 DNA is TGCGCCAGCAGCCTTGGGCAGGGGCCGAACACTGAAGCTTTCTTT.

This clonotype was detected a few times. The chain carries TRBV7-2 and TRBJ1-5; TRBD1 is a possible D gene (5 bases). V was trimmed by 1 base and J by 6 bases, leaving 16 bases between them. The CDR3 is made up of 16 amino acids. From germline, CDR1 is SGHTA and CDR2 FQGNSA. The CDR3 DNA sequence: TGTGCCAGCAGCTTAGTTGCAGGGTTGAGGGGTCAGCCCCAGCATTTT. This encodes CASSLVAGLRGQPQHF.

In this sample, this clonotype turned up many times. The J gene is TRBJ2-1, the V gene TRBV20-1, with a weak D call TRBD2 (6 bases). The CDR3 extends over 15 amino acids. V was clipped by 4 bases and J by 4 bases, with 17 bases between them. In germline, CDR1 is DFQATT, CDR2 SNEGSKA (reference sequence). Here the CDR3 DNA reads TGCAGTGCTAAAGGCCTAGCGATCTTTTACAATGAGCAGTTCTTC. Protein product: CSAKGLAIFYNEQFF.

This clonotype appeared many times. This chain uses TRBV20-1 with TRBJ2-7; possibly TRBD1 for D (6 bases). The length of the CDR3 is 14 residues. Per the germline V gene, CDR1 is DFQATT and CDR2 is SNEGSKA (reference sequence). V was cut by 1 base and J by 4 bases, with 14 bases left in between. Written as DNA, the CDR3 is TGCAGTGCTAGAGGGCGACAGGCGGTTTACGAGCAGTACTTC. Protein product: CSARGRQAVYEQYF.

This chain uses TRBV29-1 with TRBJ2-3; 8 bases fit TRBD2. This CDR3 is 12 amino acids long. Germline assignment: CDR1 SQVTM and CDR2 ANQGSEA. V trimming: 6 bases; J trimming: 5 bases; junction bases outside the gene matches: 4. Here the CDR3 reads CSVQSGGDTQYF. The DNA of the CDR3 is TGCAGCGTGCAGAGCGGGGGAGATACGCAGTATTTT.

This clonotype was found many times. The chain carries TRBV7-9 and TRBJ1-2; TRBD1 agrees at 8 bases. Germline-derived CDR1 and CDR2 are SEHNR and FQNEAQ (reference sequence). The CDR3 consists of 14 residues. The V gene end was trimmed by 5 bases and the J gene end by 2 bases; junction bases not matched to a gene: 4. This CDR3 is CASSVGTGNYGYTF. CDR3 sequence (DNA): TGTGCCAGCAGCGTCGGGACAGGAAACTATGGCTACACCTTC.